This section outlines one TCR beta chain sequence together with its context. Its antigen is unknown. V lost 7 bases to trimming and J lost 2 bases, with 14 bases between them. Per the germline V gene, CDR1 is MNHNY and CDR2 is SVGAGI (reference sequence). This CDR3 region has 14 residues. Only in-frame clones appear in the TCRdb table, and some are missing; sequencing was by immunoSEQ multiplex PCR. In the table there are 130,000 or so clones, 80% to 95% of which are singletons. This record comes from a study of T cell responses to AZD1222 COVID-19 vaccine. Study findings and constraints: Spike regions recognized by vaccine-associated CD4 TCRs spanned the protein, led by 160-218 and 743-854. Baseline seropositivity occurred in only six AZD1222 recipients. Samples come after the peak T cell response, not at day 14.

The clonotype comes from an adult who received the AZD1222 COVID-19 vaccine. Specimen: peripheral blood, collected 28 days after the second AZD1222 dose. The chain joins TRBV6-6 to TRBJ1-2; D is unresolved. CDR3 sequence reads: CASTQEAVNYGYTF. The CDR3 DNA reads as TGTGCCAGCACCCAGGAGGCTGTGAACTATGGCTACACCTTC.